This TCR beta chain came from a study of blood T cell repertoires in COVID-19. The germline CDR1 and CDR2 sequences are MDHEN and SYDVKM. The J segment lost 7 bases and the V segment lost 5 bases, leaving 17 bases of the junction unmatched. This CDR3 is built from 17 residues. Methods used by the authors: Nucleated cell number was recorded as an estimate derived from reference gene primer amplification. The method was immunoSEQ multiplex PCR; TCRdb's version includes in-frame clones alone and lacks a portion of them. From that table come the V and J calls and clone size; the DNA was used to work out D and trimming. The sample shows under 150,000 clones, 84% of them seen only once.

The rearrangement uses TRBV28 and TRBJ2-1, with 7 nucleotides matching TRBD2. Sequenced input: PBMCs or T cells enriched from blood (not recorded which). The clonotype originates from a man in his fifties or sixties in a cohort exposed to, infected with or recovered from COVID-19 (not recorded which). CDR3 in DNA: TGTGCCAGCAGTGCTACTAGAATGGGGGGGGATGGGAATGAGCAGTTCTTC. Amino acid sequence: CASSATRMGGDGNEQFF.